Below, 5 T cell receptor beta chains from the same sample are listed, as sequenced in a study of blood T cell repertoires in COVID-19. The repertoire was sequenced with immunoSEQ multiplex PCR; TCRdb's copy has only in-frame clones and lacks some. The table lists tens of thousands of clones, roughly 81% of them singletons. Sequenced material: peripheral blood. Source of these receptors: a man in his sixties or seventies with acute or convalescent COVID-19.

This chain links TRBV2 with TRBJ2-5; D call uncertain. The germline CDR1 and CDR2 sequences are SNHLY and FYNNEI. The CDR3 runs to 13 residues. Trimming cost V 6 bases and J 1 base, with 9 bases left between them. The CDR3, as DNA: TGTGCCAGCAGCTTATATCCCCAAGAGACCCAGTACTTC. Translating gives CASSLYPQETQYF.

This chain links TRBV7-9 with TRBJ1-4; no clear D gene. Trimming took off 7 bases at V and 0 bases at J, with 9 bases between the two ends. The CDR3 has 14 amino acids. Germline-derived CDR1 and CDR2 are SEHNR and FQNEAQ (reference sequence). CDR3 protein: CASTNTATNEKLFF. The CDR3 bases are TGTGCCAGCACCAATACAGCAACTAATGAAAAACTGTTTTTT.

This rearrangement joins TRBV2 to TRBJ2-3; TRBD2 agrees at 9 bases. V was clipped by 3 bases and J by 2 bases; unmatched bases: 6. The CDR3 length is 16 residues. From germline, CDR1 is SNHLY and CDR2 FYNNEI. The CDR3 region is CASSEGTSKDTDTQYF. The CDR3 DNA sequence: TGTGCCAGCAGTGAGGGGACTAGCAAGGACACAGATACGCAGTATTTT.

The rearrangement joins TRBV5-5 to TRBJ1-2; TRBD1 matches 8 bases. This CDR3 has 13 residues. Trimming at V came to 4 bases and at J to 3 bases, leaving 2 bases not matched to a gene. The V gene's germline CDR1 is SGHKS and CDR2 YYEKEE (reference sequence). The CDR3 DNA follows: TGTGCCAGCAGCCAGGGGGCGGACTATGGCTACACCTTC. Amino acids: CASSQGADYGYTF.

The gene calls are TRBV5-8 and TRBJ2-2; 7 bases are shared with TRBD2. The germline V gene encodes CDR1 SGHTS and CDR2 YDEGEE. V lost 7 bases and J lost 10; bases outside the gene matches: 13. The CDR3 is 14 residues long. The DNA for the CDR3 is TGTGCCAGCGAACGGGAGGTTAACCGGGTGGAGCTGTTTTTT. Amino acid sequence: CASEREVNRVELFF.